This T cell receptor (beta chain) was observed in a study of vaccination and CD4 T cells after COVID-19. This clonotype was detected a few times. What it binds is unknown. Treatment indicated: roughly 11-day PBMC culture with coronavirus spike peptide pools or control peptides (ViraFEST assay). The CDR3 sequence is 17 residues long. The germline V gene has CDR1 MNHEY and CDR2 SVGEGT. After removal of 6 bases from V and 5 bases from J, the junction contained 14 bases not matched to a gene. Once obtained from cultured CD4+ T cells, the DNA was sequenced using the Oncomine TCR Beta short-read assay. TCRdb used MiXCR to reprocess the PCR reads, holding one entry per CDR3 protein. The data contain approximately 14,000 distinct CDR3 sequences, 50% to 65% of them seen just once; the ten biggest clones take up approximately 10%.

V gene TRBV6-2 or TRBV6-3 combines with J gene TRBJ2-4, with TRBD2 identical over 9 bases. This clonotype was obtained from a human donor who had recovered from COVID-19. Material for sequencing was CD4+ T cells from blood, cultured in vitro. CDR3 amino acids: CASSPHGGGRAQNIQYF. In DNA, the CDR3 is TGTGCCAGCAGCCCGCATGGGGGCGGGAGGGCCCAAAACATTCAGTACTTC.